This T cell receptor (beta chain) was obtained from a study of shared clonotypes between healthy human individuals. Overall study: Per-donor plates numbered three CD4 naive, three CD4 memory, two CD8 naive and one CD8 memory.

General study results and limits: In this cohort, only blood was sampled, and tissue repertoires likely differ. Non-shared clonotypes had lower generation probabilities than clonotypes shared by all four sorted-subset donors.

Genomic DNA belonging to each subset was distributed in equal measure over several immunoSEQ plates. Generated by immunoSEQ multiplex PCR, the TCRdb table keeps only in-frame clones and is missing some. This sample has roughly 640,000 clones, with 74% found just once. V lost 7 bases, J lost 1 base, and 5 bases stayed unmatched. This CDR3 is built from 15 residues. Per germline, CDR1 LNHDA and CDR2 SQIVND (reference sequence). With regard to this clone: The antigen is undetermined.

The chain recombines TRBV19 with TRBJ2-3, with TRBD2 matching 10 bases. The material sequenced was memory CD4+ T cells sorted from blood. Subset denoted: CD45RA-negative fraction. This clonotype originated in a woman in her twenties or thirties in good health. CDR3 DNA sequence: TGTGCCAGTAAGACTGGACTAGCGGGCACAGATACGCAGTATTTT. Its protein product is CASKTGLAGTDTQYF.